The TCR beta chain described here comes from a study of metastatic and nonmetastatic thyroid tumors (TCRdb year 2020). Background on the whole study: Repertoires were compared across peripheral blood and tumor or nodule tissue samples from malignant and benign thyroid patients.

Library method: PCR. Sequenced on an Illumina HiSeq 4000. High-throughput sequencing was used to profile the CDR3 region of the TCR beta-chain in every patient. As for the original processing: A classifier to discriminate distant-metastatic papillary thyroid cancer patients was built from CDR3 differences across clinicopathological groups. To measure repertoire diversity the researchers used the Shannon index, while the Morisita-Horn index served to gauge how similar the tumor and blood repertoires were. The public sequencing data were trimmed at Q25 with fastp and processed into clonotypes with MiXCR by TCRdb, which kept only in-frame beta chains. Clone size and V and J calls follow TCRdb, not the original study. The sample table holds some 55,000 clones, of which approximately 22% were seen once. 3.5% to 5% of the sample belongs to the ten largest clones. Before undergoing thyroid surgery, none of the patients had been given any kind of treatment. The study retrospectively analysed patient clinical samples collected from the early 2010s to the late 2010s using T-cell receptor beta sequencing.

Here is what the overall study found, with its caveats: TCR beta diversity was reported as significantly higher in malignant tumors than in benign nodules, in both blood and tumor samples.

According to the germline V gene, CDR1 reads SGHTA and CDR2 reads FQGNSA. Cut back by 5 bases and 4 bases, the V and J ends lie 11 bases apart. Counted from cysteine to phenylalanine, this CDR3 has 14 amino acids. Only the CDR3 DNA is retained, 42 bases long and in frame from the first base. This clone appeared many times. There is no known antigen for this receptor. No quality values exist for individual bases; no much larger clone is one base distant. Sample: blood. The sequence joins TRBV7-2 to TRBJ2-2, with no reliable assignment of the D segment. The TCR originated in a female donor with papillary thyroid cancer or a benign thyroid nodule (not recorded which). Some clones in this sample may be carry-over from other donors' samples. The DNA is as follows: TGTGCCAGCAGCGAGAAAAGGATCACCGGGGAGCTGTTTTTT. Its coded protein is CASSEKRITGELFF. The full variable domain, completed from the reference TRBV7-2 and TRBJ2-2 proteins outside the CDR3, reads GAGVSQSPSNKVTEKGKDVELRCDPISGHTALYWYRQSLGQGLEFLIYFQGNSAPDKSGLPSDRFSAERTGGSVSTLTIQRTQQEDSAVYLCASSEKRITGELFFGEGSRLTVL.